These 31 T cell receptor beta chains share one sample of origin, sequenced in a study of T cell responses to AZD1222 COVID-19 vaccine. Sequencing used immunoSEQ multiplex PCR; TCRdb keeps in-frame clones, though not all of them. The top ten hold approximately 0.58% of the sample, which has more than 150,000 clones, 90% to 95% seen once. Sequenced here: peripheral blood, sampled on day 0 of AZD1222 vaccination. These receptor sequences come from an adult in good health.

The chain combines TRBV23-1 with TRBJ1-6, with a weak D call TRBD1 (5 bases). TRBV23-1 carries the ORF label, with uncertain function. V was clipped by 10 bases and J by 7 bases, with 14 bases between them. The CDR3 contains 13 residues. The CDR3 bases are TGCGCCACCTCGCGCCGGGGGAATTCACCCCTCCACTTT. Translating gives CATSRRGNSPLHF.

V and J are TRBV5-1 and TRBJ2-1, with TRBD1 matching 7 bases. The trim removed 4 bases at V and 4 bases at J, leaving 11 bases unmatched. This CDR3 region has 16 residues. Germline CDR1 SGHRS, CDR2 YFSETQ. Written as DNA, the CDR3 is TGCGCCAGCAGCCTGGGGCCGGGACAGTTTTACAATGAGCAGTTCTTC. It yields the protein CASSLGPGQFYNEQFF.

The chain recombines TRBV5-1 with TRBJ1-2; 9 positions agree with TRBD1. The CDR3 covers 14 residues. V lost 7 bases, J lost 8 bases, and 12 bases stayed unmatched. Germline loops: CDR1 SGHRS, CDR2 YFSETQ. CDR3 nucleotide sequence: TGCGCCAGCTCTACCGGGACAGGGATGTACGGCTACACCTTC. It encodes CASSTGTGMYGYTF.

The chain recombines TRBV13 with TRBJ1-4; unclear D gene. This CDR3 contains 13 residues. Germline V gives CDR1 PRHDT, CDR2 FYEKMQ (reference sequence). Trimming took 2 bases from V and 10 from J, leaving 11 bases between them. In DNA form, the CDR3 reads TGTGCCAGCAGCTTACGAGGGCCCGGAAAACTGTTTTTT. This gives the protein CASSLRGPGKLFF.

The V and J genes are TRBV11-2 and TRBJ2-3; 10 nucleotides align to TRBD2. Looked up from germline, CDR1 is SGHAT and CDR2 is FQNNGV. V gave up 10 bases and J gave up 0 bases; unmatched junction bases: 4. The CDR3 loop spans 14 amino acids. The CDR3 reads CAITTSGSTDTQYF. CDR3 DNA: TGTGCCATTACGACTAGCGGGAGCACAGATACGCAGTATTTT.

The chain links TRBV19 to TRBJ1-6; the D is unclear. There are 17 residues in the CDR3. V was shortened by 3 bases and J by 6 bases, with 18 bases between the two germline ends. CDR1 is LNHDA, CDR2 SQIVND, per germline (reference sequence). The CDR3 DNA reads TGTGCCAGTAGTATCTCCGGGGTGGGCCTGGGTAATTCACCCCTCCACTTT. Translating gives CASSISGVGLGNSPLHF.

The chain uses TRBV4-1 and TRBJ1-3; D gene ambiguous. Germline-derived CDR1 and CDR2 are MGHRA and YSYEKL. The length of the CDR3 is 13 residues. V was trimmed by 1 base and J by 6 bases, leaving 7 bases between them. CDR3 amino acids: CASSQGSLNTIYF. CDR3 sequence (DNA): TGCGCCAGCAGCCAAGGGTCCTTAAACACCATATATTTT.

CDR3 region: CSARDALEAFF. DNA of the CDR3: TGCAGTGCTAGGGACGCCCTTGAAGCTTTCTTT. This chain joins TRBV20-1 and TRBJ1-1; no reliable D call. This CDR3 has 11 amino acids. Germline CDR1 is DFQATT and CDR2 is SNEGSKA (reference sequence). V lost 3 bases and J 7 bases, leaving 9 bases between the germline ends.

The J gene is TRBJ2-3, the V gene TRBV6-2 or TRBV6-3, with a possible D match to TRBD2 (5 bases). The CDR3 runs to 14 residues. Per the germline V gene, CDR1 is MNHEY and CDR2 is SVGEGT. Trimming removed 4 bases at V and 2 bases at J, with 10 bases between. The CDR3 loop is CASSSLAATDTQYF. CDR3 coding DNA: TGTGCCAGCAGTTCCCTAGCTGCCACAGATACGCAGTATTTT.

The chain couples TRBV28 to TRBJ1-2; D gene unclear. V dropped 3 bases and J dropped 0 bases, with 5 bases sitting between them. This CDR3 region has 13 residues. From germline, CDR1 is MDHEN and CDR2 SYDVKM. For the CDR3, the DNA is TGTGCCAGCAGTTTGCAGCCTAACTATGGCTACACCTTC. This gives the protein CASSLQPNYGYTF.

The rearrangement links TRBV21-1 to TRBJ2-1; TRBD1 is taken as the D call from the table, unchecked against the DNA. TRBV21-1 is described as a pseudogene. There are 16 residues in the CDR3. The CDR3 coding sequence is TGTGCCAGCCGCGACAGCCGATTAGGCTCCTACAATGAGCAGTTCTTC. It encodes CASRDSRLGSYNEQFF.

This chain links TRBV4-1 with TRBJ1-4, with D hard to call. V lost 0 bases and J lost 17, with 16 bases in between. Germline CDR1 is MGHRA and CDR2 is YSYEKL. The CDR3 totals 13 residues. The CDR3 nucleotides read TGCGCCAGCAGCCAAGATGGACGGTTTCGGATCTTTTTT. Translation: CASSQDGRFRIFF.

This rearrangement joins TRBV7-9 to TRBJ2-3, with a weak D call TRBD2 (5 bases). V was cut by 4 bases and J by 11 bases, with 13 bases left in between. CDR1 and CDR2 (germline): SEHNR, FQNEAQ (reference sequence). The CDR3 contains 12 residues. The CDR3: CASSSGLGWQYF. The CDR3 DNA reads TGTGCCAGCAGCTCGGGATTGGGATGGCAGTATTTT.

This sequence joins TRBV4-2 and TRBJ2-7; TRBD2 matches at 8 bases. CDR3 length: 14 residues. The germline V gene encodes CDR1 LGHNA and CDR2 YNFKEQ. V lost 4 bases to trimming and J lost 3 bases; unmatched junction nucleotides: 5. The CDR3 DNA is TGTGCCAGCAGCCCCACGGGAGGGTTCTACGAGCAGTACTTC. It encodes CASSPTGGFYEQYF.

The chain recombines TRBV24-1 with TRBJ2-1; maybe TRBD1 (6 bases). V lost 2 bases and J 3 bases, leaving 13 bases between the germline ends. CDR3 length: 16 amino acids. The germline gives CDR1 KGHDR, CDR2 SFDVKD. The CDR3 protein is CATSDSGTISYNEQFF. The CDR3, as DNA: TGTGCCACCAGTGATTCCGGGACAATCAGCTACAATGAGCAGTTCTTC.

The chain carries TRBV11-2 and TRBJ1-1, with D unresolved. CDR3 length equals 13 residues. Looked up from germline, CDR1 is SGHAT and CDR2 is FQNNGV. Trimming took 6 bases from V and 4 from J, leaving 12 bases between them. CDR3 amino acids: CASRSAAVTEAFF. The CDR3 nucleotides are TGTGCCAGCAGGTCGGCCGCAGTCACTGAAGCTTTCTTT.

V and J are TRBV6-5 and TRBJ2-3; D not resolved. V was pared by 5 bases and J by 1 base, with 13 bases between. CDR3 length equals 15 residues. The V gene's germline CDR1 is MNHEY and CDR2 SVGAGI. CDR3 coding DNA: TGTGCCAGCAGTCCCCAGAGTGGGGGCACAGATACGCAGTATTTT. It codes for CASSPQSGGTDTQYF.

The V gene is TRBV7-9, the J gene TRBJ1-2; 10 bases are a match to TRBD1. Germline V gene lookup returns CDR1 SEHNR and CDR2 FQNEAQ (reference sequence). With 4 bases clipped from V and 6 bases from J, the junction kept 2 bases outside the gene matches. This CDR3 has 13 residues. For the CDR3, the DNA is TGTGCCAGCAGCTCGGGACAGGGGAATGGCTACACCTTC. This translates into CASSSGQGNGYTF.

This clone has more than one count but fewer than ten. The chain is built from TRBV28 and TRBJ2-1; TRBD1 agrees at 7 bases. V dropped 7 bases and J dropped 5; count of bases not matched to a gene: 8. This CDR3 spans 14 amino acids. Germline V gene sequence: CDR1 MDHEN, CDR2 SYDVKM. The CDR3 nucleotides are TGTGCCAGCAACCTCGACAGGGTCGACAATGAGCAGTTCTTC. It is translated as CASNLDRVDNEQFF.

The chain has TRBV5-1 and TRBJ1-6; no clear D gene. Trimming removed 0 bases at V and 0 bases at J, with 10 bases between. Germline V gives CDR1 SGHRS, CDR2 YFSETQ. The CDR3 is 17 residues long. As DNA, the CDR3 is TGCGCCAGCAGCTTGGAACCTCTGAGCTCCTATAATTCACCCCTCCACTTT. This translates into CASSLEPLSSYNSPLHF.

This clone was detected only once. The J gene is TRBJ2-5, the V gene TRBV6-5, with a weak D call TRBD1 (6 bases). Trimming removed 7 bases from V and 6 bases from J, with 12 bases in between. From germline, CDR1 is MNHEY and CDR2 SVGAGI. The CDR3 has 12 residues. The CDR3 DNA reads TGTGCCAGCACTCAGGGGCACCAGACCCAGTACTTC. As protein: CASTQGHQTQYF.

V usage is TRBV2 and J usage is TRBJ1-2; D possibly corresponds to TRBD1 (6 bases). Germline V gene lookup returns CDR1 SNHLY and CDR2 FYNNEI. V was pared by 6 bases and J by 4 bases, with 9 bases between. CDR3 size: 12 residues. The DNA for the CDR3 is TGTGCCAGCAGCCTGACAGGCTATGGCTACACCTTC. Protein sequence: CASSLTGYGYTF.

The rearrangement uses TRBV2 and TRBJ1-1; weak D call: TRBD1 (5 bases). V lost 6 bases to trimming and J lost 1 base, with 12 bases between them. The germline gives CDR1 SNHLY, CDR2 FYNNEI. The CDR3 contains 14 residues. The CDR3 here is CASSKDIPNTEAFF. The DNA of the CDR3 is TGTGCCAGCAGCAAGGACATACCGAACACTGAAGCTTTCTTT.

The rearrangement uses TRBV6-5 and TRBJ2-7; 9 bases map to TRBD1. Germline V lookup: CDR1 MNHEY, CDR2 SVGAGI. The CDR3 is 14 amino acids. The J segment lost 3 bases and the V segment lost 6 bases, leaving 6 bases of the junction unmatched. CDR3 in amino acids: CASRLSTGGYEQYF. The CDR3 DNA reads as TGTGCCAGCAGGCTTTCGACAGGGGGCTACGAGCAGTACTTC.

The V call is TRBV27, the J call TRBJ1-3; D is unresolved. V was trimmed by 4 bases and J by 2 bases, leaving 9 bases between them. Germline V gene sequence: CDR1 MNHEY, CDR2 SMNVEV (reference sequence). This CDR3 spans 14 amino acids. The CDR3 DNA is TGTGCCAGCAGTTCTAGGGTAACTGGAAACACCATATATTTT. The encoded protein is CASSSRVTGNTIYF.

This chain joins TRBV18 and TRBJ1-5; no definite D call. Looked up from germline, CDR1 is KGHSH and CDR2 is LQKENI. The CDR3 is 15 residues long. V lost 3 bases and J lost 0, with 9 bases in between. Written as DNA, the CDR3 is TGTGCCAGCTCACCGACGGGTTATAGCAATCAGCCCCAGCATTTT. Translation gives CASSPTGYSNQPQHF.

The genes are TRBV18 and TRBJ1-2; no firm D call. Per germline, CDR1 KGHSH and CDR2 LQKENI. With 0 bases removed from V and 7 bases from J, the gap between germline ends came to 15 bases. The CDR3 is made up of 15 amino acids. The CDR3 DNA follows: TGTGCCAGCTCACCACCCCTAGCGGGGATGCCTGGCTACACCTTC. It specifies CASSPPLAGMPGYTF.

This chain joins TRBV28 and TRBJ2-1; 9 bases match TRBD2. Germline assignment: CDR1 MDHEN and CDR2 SYDVKM. CDR3 length: 15 residues. V lost 6 bases and J lost 7; bases outside the gene matches: 10. CDR3 sequence reads: CASSDTSGRLNEQFF. In DNA, the CDR3 is TGTGCCAGCAGCGACACAAGCGGGAGGTTGAATGAGCAGTTCTTC.

This clone was seen once. The CDR3 loop is CASSRGPNQPQHF. The DNA of the CDR3 is TGTGCCAGCAGCCGGGGGCCCAATCAGCCCCAGCATTTT. This sequence joins TRBV5-5 and TRBJ1-5, with TRBD1 as a possible D gene (6 bases). The ends were cut back, 4 bases at V and 3 bases at J, with 8 bases in the middle. The CDR3 extends over 13 amino acids. Germline V CDR1 and CDR2: SGHKS, YYEKEE (reference sequence).

The chain is built from TRBV10-3 and TRBJ1-6; 10 bases align to TRBD1. V was clipped by 4 bases and J by 6 bases; unmatched bases: 6. In germline, CDR1 is ENHRY, CDR2 SYGVKD. This CDR3 has 16 amino acids. The CDR3 DNA sequence: TGTGCCATCAGTGGTGGGACAGGGGACACTAATTCACCCCTCCACTTT. Residues: CAISGGTGDTNSPLHF.

The J gene is TRBJ1-1, the V gene TRBV30; D remains unclear. Trimming removed 3 bases at V and 8 bases at J, with 13 bases between. Germline CDR1 is GTSNPN and CDR2 is SVGIG (reference sequence). The CDR3 sequence is 12 residues long. CDR3: CAWRQAYGEAFF. The CDR3 DNA sequence: TGTGCCTGGAGGCAAGCTTACGGGGAAGCTTTCTTT.